This TCR beta chain was retrieved from a study of cytomegalovirus exposure and HLA in healthy donors (dated 2017 in TCRdb). For the study in its entirety: An earlier analysis of approximately 640 of the donors reported roughly 300 Gb of sequence data and about 100 million unique TCR beta sequences from some 180 million T cells. Roughly five DR-DQ haplotypes were handled as single units for association and clustering, since linkage in the cohort was strong. Among 398 genotyped donors of the cohort, an average of 235,054 unique TCR beta nucleotide sequences were sequenced per donor, roughly 20% of them non-productive. The number of typed donors differed by locus: about 620-630 for A, B, C, DRB1 and DQB1; 500 to 550 for DQA1; roughly 600 for DPA1; and some 450 for DPB1. Rather than using new phenotypic data, the later analysis identified candidate immune exposures from TCR beta sequences and from how often those sequences occurred across donors. Among the approximately 400 genotyped donors, around 81% belonged to the genetic ancestry cluster associated with self-reported Caucasian donors. Roughly 290 gigabases of sequencing data and approximately 92 million unique TCR sequences made up an early release that covered around 640 HLA-typed donors. Donor age, sex, ethnicity and CMV serostatus were compiled alongside the repertoire data. Using immunosequencing, the study profiled T cell repertoires from 666 subjects and related those repertoires to cytomegalovirus serostatus. Class I and class II HLA loci were covered by the typing at four-digit resolution. In addition to the first cohort of about 650 subjects, a separate validation cohort of 120 different subjects was used. Every discovery cohort repertoire had been produced on one sequencing platform. In a later analysis, previously published TCR beta repertoires from about 640 donors were re-analyzed and high-resolution HLA genotyping was added so that TCR occurrence patterns could be studied. In a later genetic analysis, genome-wide SNP genotypes for about 60% of the 666 donors were used, and that subset was treated as a discovery cohort. The study was designed to test whether signatures of past pathogen exposure could be identified by cataloging public T cell receptors. To decide whether each TCR beta V gene segment behaved as functional or pseudogenic, an earlier analysis of 587 of the donors relied on high-throughput TCR beta sequencing. To predict cytomegalovirus infection status, the study combined high-throughput TCR immunosequencing, statistical association of individual TCRs with disease status, and machine learning.

Points the paper makes about the study in general: Only TCR beta chains were sequenced in this cohort, and the absence of alpha or paired-chain data limited detectable features. V-gene and J-gene trimming of TCR beta chains was associated with a missense DCLRE1C variant in a later genetic analysis, and the association was replicated in an independent cohort. Presence/absence analyses assumed roughly uniform sequencing depth across donors, an assumption that may not hold. Some IMGT-functional V segments, including TRBV6-2 and TRBV6-3, could not be distinguished by the 87-base-pair reads and were therefore excluded. A further reported finding was that TCR beta sequences accurately predicted the HLA-A and HLA-B alleles for most subjects in the first cohort. In a later analysis, TCR association rates were found to vary across HLA loci, with the most associated TCRs seen for DRB1 alleles and the fewest for HLA-C alleles. Some 16 rarely observed V segments, including chromosome 9 orphons, were excluded from the earlier analysis of some 590 of the donors because counts were too low. In a later analysis, HLA-associated TCR beta chains were found to be more clonally expanded and to have lower generation probabilities than equally common non-associated chains. Linkage disequilibrium might explain the correlated functional status among segregating V segments, but an unknown experimental factor could not be ruled out. While some public TCRs were present in many individuals, most TCR sequences turned up only very rarely across donors. A later analysis found that most CMV-associated TCR beta chains appeared HLA-restricted, with HLA associations seemingly driven largely by CMV exposure. The study gave a list of 150 to 200 TCR beta chains associated with cytomegalovirus. It was suggested by the authors that the approach could potentially be generalized to other disease states and immunological phenotypes. A group of highly shared sequence variants was considered likely to be a technical artifact of the sequencing pipeline. In vitro tests confirmed that three of the cytomegalovirus-associated TCR beta chains recognize cytomegalovirus antigens. In an earlier analysis of some 500 of the donors, most TCR beta V segments appeared in productive rearrangements about 87% or about 30% of the time, broadly matching IMGT annotations. Compared with the roughly 600-donor mean, donors in an Asian-associated ancestry cluster had fewer N-insertions in productive TCRs, according to a later genetic analysis. Specific HLA alleles were associated with over 15,000 TCR beta sequences at a false discovery rate of 0.05 in a later analysis. For the cohort, immune exposure information was limited to CMV serostatus. HLA typing was unavailable for some donors at each locus, so association tests used only the typed subset. According to a later analysis, parvovirus B19, influenza, CMV and Epstein-Barr virus appeared linked to several top co-occurrence clusters. The classifier was reported to diagnose cytomegalovirus status with high specificity and sensitivity in both the original cohort and the validation cohort. Assigning TCR associations to individual alleles was difficult when HLA alleles, especially DR and DQ, strongly co-occurred.

The receptor library was made with the immunoSEQ multiplex PCR assay. For the multiplex PCR, a mixture combining 60 forward primers for TCR Vbeta segments and 13 reverse primers for TCR Jbeta segments was used. The CDR3 region of rearranged TCR beta genes was amplified from genomic DNA with a multiplex PCR assay. The Illumina HiSeq System was used to sequence the amplified TCR beta libraries as 87-base-pair reads. In the source study's methods: A later analysis tallied around 80 million unique TCR beta chains across the 650 to 750 repertoires, and 10 million to 11 million of those chains were shared by two or more donors. A nearest-neighbor algorithm error-corrected the raw reads and collapsed the reads into unique sequences, merging closely related sequences to remove PCR and sequencing errors. V, D and J gene segments were assigned by aligning CDR3 sequences to IMGT reference sequences. For a sequence to be retained, at least a six-nucleotide match to both a V gene segment and a J gene segment was required. Rearrangements were called productive when the CDR3 lacked stop codons and stayed in frame with V and J; all others were non-productive. CDR3 was defined by IMGT convention, running from the second conserved V-encoded cysteine to the conserved J-encoded phenylalanine. The earlier analysis of around 640 of the donors excluded sequences that lacked an unambiguous match to a single V gene segment. In an earlier analysis of several hundred of the donors, V segments were called functional above 56.7% productive rearrangements and were called segregating when the between-donor standard deviation exceeded 5%. A statistical classification framework was developed to diagnose cytomegalovirus status using the catalog of TCR beta chain sequences. A later analysis assigned V and J genes by comparing TCR nucleotide sequences with IMGT/GENE-DB human TR gene sequences. The TCRdist pipeline was used in a later analysis to assign CDR3 sequences and most-parsimonious VDJ recombination scenarios. In a later analysis, every TCR beta chain was defined by the combination of its CDR3 amino acid sequence and its V-gene family, and reads without a unique V-gene family were dropped. In a later analysis, 450 to 600 highly shared, low-generation-probability nucleotide sequences were removed to address suspected cross-contamination and a sequencing artifact. For each public chain, a later analysis derived a clonal expansion index from normalized ranks of inferred template counts within each repertoire. Generation probabilities in a later analysis came from a VDJ recombination model fitted to out-of-frame rearrangements, and those results were checked against IGoR. In a later analysis, hypergeometric tests were used to score TCR-TCR, TCR-HLA and TCR-CMV co-occurrence, with a repertoire-size bias correction applied to TCR pairs. In a later analysis, false discovery rates were estimated by permuting HLA or CMV assignments 20 times. In a later analysis, co-occurring TCRs were grouped using DBSCAN, with TCRdist sequence similarity added in when clustering inside HLA-allele-positive subsets. Repertoires with fewer than 30,000 or more than 120,000 public chains were left out of co-occurrence clustering, as were about five repertoires with anomalous nucleotide sharing. TCRdb mirrors the immuneACCESS table, restricted to in-frame sequences. Some clones are absent from its copies; in checked studies, under half trace to an unresolved V gene, and the reason for the others is unknown. V and J calls plus clone size are reproduced from that table; the DNA served to infer D and trimming. The sample contains about 170,000 clones, approximately 70% of them found a single time. Clones ranked in the top ten supply about 7% of the sample.

The table lists this clone with a few counts. It lacks a known antigen. No base-level quality is on record; no much larger clone is a single base apart. Taken from cysteine to phenylalanine, the CDR3 has 15 residues. Here the CDR3 DNA is all that survives: 45 bases in frame from base 1. V is clipped by 4 bases and J by 1 base, and the sequence between their germline boundaries is 14 bases long. CDR1 SQVTM and CDR2 ANQGSEA are derived from the germline V gene. The cohort comprised some 680 healthy bone marrow donors. Cohort members were all nominally healthy when sampled, although unrecorded immune exposures were likely present. The donor was CMV seropositive and belonged to the group of some 290 seropositive cohort members. Every donor gave a peripheral blood sample, and the peripheral blood mononuclear cells from that sample were used for TCR beta sequencing. Genomic DNA was extracted from the blood cell samples with the Qiagen DNeasy Blood Extraction Kit.

The chain links TRBV29-1 with TRBJ2-1, and perhaps TRBD2 as D gene, on 7 matching bases. This TCR was recovered from a middle-aged man in good health and CMV-seropositive. Sequenced: PBMCs. The DNA sequence is given as TGCAGCGTTGCTCGGGGGGCCCTATCCTACAATGAGCAGTTCTTC. The translation is CSVARGALSYNEQFF.